This is a list of T cell receptor beta chains from one sample in a study of cytomegalovirus exposure and HLA in healthy donors. This table comes from immunoSEQ multiplex PCR, and its TCRdb copy is limited to in-frame clones, with some not included. The table records fewer than 250,000 clones, 70% to 75% of them present only once. The specimen was PBMCs. The receptor source for this set is a woman in her 30s in good health and CMV-seropositive. Each CDR3 is given with its conserved first and last residue. The D gene is left open where the match is weak. Expanded clones are given a class, and other clones once, few, many or no size at all.

d_gene	abundance	j_gene	v_gene	CDR3nt	CDR3aa
.	.	TRBJ1-1	TRBV19	TGTGCCAGTAGTTCAGGGCTTGAAGCTTTCTTT	CASSSGLEAFF
.	once	TRBJ1-5	TRBV2	TGCGCCAGCAGTGAAAACACCCTTAGCAATCAGCCCCAGCATTTT	CASSENTLSNQPQHF
TRBD1	few	TRBJ1-1	TRBV19	TGTGCCAGTAGTCCCGGGACAGGGCGCACTGAAGCTTTCTTT	CASSPGTGRTEAFF
TRBD1	few	TRBJ2-7	TRBV14	TGTGCCAGCAGCCATTCTCCCCGGGACAGGATCTCCTACGAGCAGTACTTC	CASSHSPRDRISYEQYF
TRBD1	.	TRBJ1-4	TRBV13	TGTGCCAGCAGCGCCCGGACAGGGGGCGGGAGTGAAAAACTGTTTTTT	CASSARTGGGSEKLFF
.	.	TRBJ2-3	TRBV7-9	TGTGCCAGCAGCTTAGCGATGGCAACAGATACGCAGTATTTT	CASSLAMATDTQYF
TRBD1	.	TRBJ2-1	TRBV2	TGTGCCAGCAGAGCCGGGACAGGGAGCGACAATGAGCAGTTCTTC	CASRAGTGSDNEQFF
.	.	TRBJ1-2	TRBV28	TGTGCCAGCACATCATTCGGGGGGCTCAGGGTGGACTATGGCTACACCTTC	CASTSFGGLRVDYGYTF
TRBD2	.	TRBJ2-7	TRBV27	TGTGCCAGCAGTTTCAGCTCGAGGGAGGGCCGCGAGCAGTACTTC	CASSFSSREGREQYF
.	few	TRBJ1-1	TRBV7-9	TGTTCCAGCAGCTTACGGGGAGAAGGCACTGAAGCTTTCTTT	CSSSLRGEGTEAFF
TRBD2	.	TRBJ2-1	TRBV19	TGTGCCAGTAACGGGCGGGAGTGGAACAATGAGCAGTTCTTC	CASNGREWNNEQFF
.	once	TRBJ2-7	TRBV19	TGTGCCAGTAGTTTGAACTCCGAGCAGTACTTC	CASSLNSEQYF
.	.	TRBJ2-7	TRBV2	TGTGCCAGCATCGTGGGGCCGCAGGACGAGCAGTACTTC	CASIVGPQDEQYF
TRBD1	.	TRBJ2-2	TRBV7-2	TGTGCCAGCAGTCGGCGACAGGGCCCCGGGGAGCTGTTTTTT	CASSRRQGPGELFF
.	.	TRBJ1-1	TRBV6-1	TGTGCCAGCAGTGAGCGGCAGGGACTCGAAGCTTTCTTT	CASSERQGLEAFF
.	.	TRBJ2-2	TRBV5-1	TGCGCCAGCAGTGCGCGCGGGGAGCTGTTTTTT	CASSARGELFF
TRBD2	.	TRBJ2-1	TRBV29-1	TGCAGCGTCACGGAAGCGGGAGGCGGAGGTGAGCAGTTCTTC	CSVTEAGGGGEQFF
TRBD1	.	TRBJ1-2	TRBV27	TGTGCCAGCAGTTTACGGGACAGCGGTAACTATGGCTACACCTTC	CASSLRDSGNYGYTF
.	few	TRBJ2-7	TRBV2	TGTGCCAGCAGTGAATCTTCCAAGAAGAGTTACGAGCAGTACTTC	CASSESSKKSYEQYF
TRBD2	few	TRBJ2-2	TRBV28	TGTGCCAGCAGCGTCACCTGGGCGGGAGACCGCCGCAGGGAGCTGTTTTTT	CASSVTWAGDRRRELFF
TRBD2	.	TRBJ2-2	TRBV6-5	TGTGCCACTATAGGGACTAGCGGAACCACCGGGGAGCTGTTTTTT	CATIGTSGTTGELFF
.	.	TRBJ1-1	TRBV6-5	TGTGCCAGCAGTTATGACAGCACGAACACTGAAGCTTTCTTT	CASSYDSTNTEAFF
.	.	TRBJ2-7	TRBV5-3	TGTGCCAGAAGCTGGCGGCGACAGAGATCCTACGAGCAGTACTTC	CARSWRRQRSYEQYF
TRBD1	.	TRBJ1-2	TRBV5-6	TGTGCCAGCAGCTTGAGGACAGGGGGCCTCTATGGCTACACCTTC	CASSLRTGGLYGYTF
TRBD2	few	TRBJ2-1	TRBV5-1	TGCGCCAGCAGCCGATCTAGCGGCAGAACCCCAAATGAGCAGTTCTTC	CASSRSSGRTPNEQFF
TRBD2	.	TRBJ2-1	TRBV11-2	TGTGCCAGCAGCCGAACTAGCGGACCCTACAATGAGCAGTTCTTC	CASSRTSGPYNEQFF
.	.	TRBJ1-4	TRBV2	TGTGCTAGCCGGTCGTATGAAAAACTGTTTTTT	CASRSYEKLFF
.	.	TRBJ2-2	TRBV4-2	TGTGCCAGCAGCCAAGTGGTTATCCCAGACAGCTCGAACACCGGGGAGCTGTTTTTT	CASSQVVIPDSSNTGELFF
TRBD2	.	TRBJ2-3	TRBV18	TGTGCCAGCTCACCACGTCTAGCGGGAGGGGCTCTCGGAGATACGCAGTATTTT	CASSPRLAGGALGDTQYF
TRBD1	.	TRBJ2-1	TRBV6-6	TGTGCCAGCAGACAGGGGGCGGGCAATGAGCAGTTCTTC	CASRQGAGNEQFF
.	.	TRBJ2-7	TRBV2	TGTGCCACTTCGGGATTTGCGGAGATCGAGCAGTACTTC	CATSGFAEIEQYF
TRBD1	.	TRBJ2-7	TRBV7-2	TGTGCCAGCAGCTTAGAGGGGACAGGGGTCTACGAGCAGTACTTC	CASSLEGTGVYEQYF
.	.	TRBJ2-2	TRBV2	TGTGCCAGCCGAAGTTCGTACGAGGCCGGGGAGCTGTTTTTT	CASRSSYEAGELFF
.	.	TRBJ1-5	TRBV7-2	TGTGCCAGCAGCCGTGACAGGTTAAATCAGCCCCAGCATTTT	CASSRDRLNQPQHF
TRBD1	few	TRBJ2-3	TRBV5-1	TGCGCCAGCAGCGCCGGAACAGGGGGGACAGATACGCAGTATTTT	CASSAGTGGTDTQYF
.	.	TRBJ1-1	TRBV4-2	TGTGCCAGCAGCTTTAGACAGGAAGAGGACACTGAAGCTTTCTTT	CASSFRQEEDTEAFF
TRBD2	.	TRBJ2-7	TRBV5-6	TGTGCCAGCAGCTGGGGGGGGGAGAGGTACTTC	CASSWGGERYF
.	.	TRBJ2-7	TRBV28	TGTGTCTGCGGCCGGGGGGCAATTAGCGAGCAGTACTTC	CVCGRGAISEQYF
TRBD1	few	TRBJ2-7	TRBV19	TGTGCCAGTAGTCCGGGACAGGGGGCGCGGGAGCAGTACTTC	CASSPGQGAREQYF
.	once	TRBJ1-1	TRBV2	TGTGCCAGCAACCGTGACAGTTCTGAAGCTTTCTTT	CASNRDSSEAFF
TRBD2	.	TRBJ2-3	TRBV5-1	TGCGCCAGCAGCCCAGTGGCGGGAGTCACAGATACGCAGTATTTT	CASSPVAGVTDTQYF
.	few	TRBJ1-5	TRBV5-1	TGCGCCAGCAGCTTGTCCGGGGGGTTTGGGCAGCCCCAGCATTTT	CASSLSGGFGQPQHF
TRBD2	.	TRBJ2-7	TRBV28	TGTGCCAGCAGTTTAGAGAGTTTAGCGGGACCCGGAGAGCAGTACTTC	CASSLESLAGPGEQYF
.	.	TRBJ1-1	TRBV29-1	TGCAGCGTGAGAGGGGGGAACACTGAAGCTTTCTTT	CSVRGGNTEAFF
TRBD1	.	TRBJ2-7	TRBV7-9	TGTGCCAGCAGCTCGGGACAGGGTGGCGAGCAGTACTTC	CASSSGQGGEQYF
TRBD2	.	TRBJ2-1	TRBV29-1	TGCAGCGTTGAGTGGGACCATTGGGGACTAGCGGGAGGAGATGAGCAGTTCTTC	CSVEWDHWGLAGGDEQFF
.	.	TRBJ1-2	TRBV11-2	TGTGCCAGCAGCTCGCACAGGGAGGGTGGCTACACCTTC	CASSSHREGGYTF
TRBD2	.	TRBJ2-7	TRBV5-4	TGTGCCAGCAGCTTCTCGGGGCGCGGGAGGAACGAGCAGTACTTC	CASSFSGRGRNEQYF
TRBD1	.	TRBJ2-3	TRBV6-4	TGTGCCAGCAGTGACGGGACAGGGGGCACAGATACGCAGTATTTT	CASSDGTGGTDTQYF
.	.	TRBJ1-1	TRBV28	TGTGCCAGCAGTTTAACATTCATGAACACTGAAGCTTTCTTT	CASSLTFMNTEAFF
.	many	TRBJ2-7	TRBV11-2	TGTGCCAGCAGCTTAATGACCCCCTTGGAGGAGCAGTACTTC	CASSLMTPLEEQYF
TRBD2	.	TRBJ2-7	TRBV11-2	TGTGCCAGCAGCCTAGGGAGGCGGGAGGCCTGGCGGGGGGAGCAGTACTTC	CASSLGRREAWRGEQYF
TRBD2	.	TRBJ2-7	TRBV10-3	TGTGCCATCAGTAAAACGGGACTAGCGGAAATCTACGAGCAGTACTTC	CAISKTGLAEIYEQYF